Shown below are 3 T cell receptor beta chains from a single sample sequenced in a study of regulatory T cells in long-lasting Graves disease. Time point reported: newly diagnosed GD, antithyroid drugs for less than 3 months. RNA isolated from PBMCs was used to make the TCR library. Construction of the TCR beta libraries employed iRepertoire HTBI primers in conjunction with Arm-PCR of CDR3 regions. TCRdb itself ran the multiplex PCR reads through MiXCR, one entry per CDR3 protein. The sample shows fewer than 350,000 distinct CDR3 sequences, over 15% of them seen only once. The sample consisted of peripheral blood mononuclear cells (PBMCs), taken at new diagnosis, from a patient treated with antithyroid drugs. These receptors all stem from a female donor with Graves disease.

This clonotype was counted many times. This chain connects TRBV7-2 to TRBJ2-4, with a weak D call TRBD1 (5 bases). Trimming left V 1 base short and J 0 bases short, with 10 bases between. The CDR3 is 16 residues long. Per the germline V gene, CDR1 is SGHTA and CDR2 is FQGNSA. CDR3 loop: CASSLDRTLAKNIQYF. The CDR3 DNA follows: TGTGCCAGCAGCTTAGACAGGACGCTAGCCAAAAACATTCAGTACTTC. The full variable domain, completed using reference TRBV7-2 and TRBJ2-4, is GAGVSQSPSNKVTEKGKDVELRCDPISGHTALYWYRQSLGQGLEFLIYFQGNSAPDKSGLPSDRFSAERTGGSVSTLTIQRTQQEDSAVYLCASSLDRTLAKNIQYFGAGTRLSVL.

This clonotype was counted between two and nine times. This sequence joins TRBV3-1 and TRBJ2-2; TRBD2 might be the D (6 bases). This CDR3 is built from 15 residues. In germline, CDR1 is LGHDT, CDR2 YNNKEL (reference sequence). V lost 6 bases to trimming and J lost 4 bases, with 15 bases between them. The CDR3 loop is CASSPSDIRTGELFF. CDR3 bases: TGTGCCAGCAGTCCTAGCGACATCCGCACCGGGGAGCTGTTTTTT.

The V call is TRBV6-2 or TRBV6-3, the J call TRBJ2-1; TRBD2 agrees at 8 bases. Losses at the gene ends were 0 bases for V and 11 bases for J; bases not matched to a gene: 18. The CDR3 is made up of 18 amino acids. CDR1 and CDR2 from the germline V gene are MNHEY and SVGEGT. The CDR3 sequence is CASSYSSSGAGDLLKQFF. CDR3 DNA: TGTGCCAGCAGTTACTCGAGTTCCGGAGCGGGAGACCTCCTAAAGCAGTTCTTC.